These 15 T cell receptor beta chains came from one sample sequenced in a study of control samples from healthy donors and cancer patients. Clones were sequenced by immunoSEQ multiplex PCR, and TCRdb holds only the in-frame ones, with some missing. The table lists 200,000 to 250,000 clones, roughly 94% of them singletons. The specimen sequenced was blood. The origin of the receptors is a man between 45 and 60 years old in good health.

The CDR3 DNA reads as TGTGCCAGCAGTTACCACGGGAGGGTGGGCGATGAGCAGTTCTTC. This translates into CASSYHGRVGDEQFF. The chain is built from TRBV6-5 and TRBJ2-1, with TRBD2 identical over 8 bases. Germline V gene lookup returns CDR1 MNHEY and CDR2 SVGAGI. J gave up 8 bases and V 2 bases, and 8 bases lay outside the gene matches. The CDR3 totals 15 residues.

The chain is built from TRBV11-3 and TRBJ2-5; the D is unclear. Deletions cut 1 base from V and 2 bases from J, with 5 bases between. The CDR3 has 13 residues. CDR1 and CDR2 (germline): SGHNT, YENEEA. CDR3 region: CASSLGPQETQYF. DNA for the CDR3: TGTGCCAGCAGCTTAGGCCCGCAAGAGACCCAGTACTTC.

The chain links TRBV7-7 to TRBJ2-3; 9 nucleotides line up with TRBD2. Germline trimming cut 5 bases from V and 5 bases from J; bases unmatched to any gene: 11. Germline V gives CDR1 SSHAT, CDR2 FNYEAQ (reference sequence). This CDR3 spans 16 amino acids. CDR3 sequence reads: CASSPLAGGPGDTQYF. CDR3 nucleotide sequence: TGTGCCAGCAGCCCCCTGGCGGGGGGGCCGGGAGATACGCAGTATTTT.

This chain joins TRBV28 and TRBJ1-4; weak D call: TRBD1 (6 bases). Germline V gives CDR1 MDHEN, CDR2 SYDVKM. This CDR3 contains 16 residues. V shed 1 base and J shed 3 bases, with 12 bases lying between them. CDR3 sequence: CASSLSRGLANEKLFF. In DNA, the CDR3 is TGTGCCAGCAGTTTATCCAGGGGCCTTGCTAATGAAAAACTGTTTTTT.

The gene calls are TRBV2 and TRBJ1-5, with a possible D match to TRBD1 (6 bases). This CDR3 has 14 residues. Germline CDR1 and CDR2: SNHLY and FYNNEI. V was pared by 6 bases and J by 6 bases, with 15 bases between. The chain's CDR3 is CASRGGTGTQPQHF. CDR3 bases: TGTGCCAGCAGGGGGGGTACAGGGACTCAGCCCCAGCATTTT. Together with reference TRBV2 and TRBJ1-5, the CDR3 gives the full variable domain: EPEVTQTPSHQVTQMGQEVILRCVPISNHLYFYWYRQILGQKVEFLVSFYNNEISEKSEIFDDQFSVERPDGSNFTLKIRSTKLEDSAMYFCASRGGTGTQPQHFGDGTRLSIL.

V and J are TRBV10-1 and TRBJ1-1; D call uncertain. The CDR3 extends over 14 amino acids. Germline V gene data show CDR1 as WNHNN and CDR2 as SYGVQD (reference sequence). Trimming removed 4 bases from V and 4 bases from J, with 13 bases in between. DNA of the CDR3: TGCGCCAGCAGTGCGGCACTGGGTCGCACTGAAGCTTTCTTT. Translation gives CASSAALGRTEAFF.

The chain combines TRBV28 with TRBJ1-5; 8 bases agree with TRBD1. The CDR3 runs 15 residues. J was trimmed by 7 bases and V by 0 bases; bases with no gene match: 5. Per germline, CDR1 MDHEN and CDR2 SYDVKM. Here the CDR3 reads CASSLWQGAGQPQHF. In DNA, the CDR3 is TGTGCCAGCAGTTTATGGCAGGGGGCAGGGCAGCCCCAGCATTTT.

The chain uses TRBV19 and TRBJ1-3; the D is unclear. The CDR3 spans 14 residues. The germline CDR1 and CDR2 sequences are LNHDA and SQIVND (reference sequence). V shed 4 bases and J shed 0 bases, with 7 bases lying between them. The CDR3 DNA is TGTGCCAGTAGTACATCAGCCTCTGGAAACACCATATATTTT. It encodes CASSTSASGNTIYF.

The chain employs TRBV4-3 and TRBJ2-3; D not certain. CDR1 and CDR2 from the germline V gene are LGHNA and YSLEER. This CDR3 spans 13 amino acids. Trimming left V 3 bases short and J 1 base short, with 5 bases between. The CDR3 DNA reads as TGCGCCAGCAGCCACACAGGCACAGATACGCAGTATTTT. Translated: CASSHTGTDTQYF.

CDR3 DNA sequence: TGCGCCAGCAGCCTCGGACTAGCGGGGGCATTTATGGATACGCAGTATTTT. Protein product: CASSLGLAGAFMDTQYF. This chain links TRBV5-1 with TRBJ2-3; 13 bases line up with TRBD2. The CDR3 has 17 residues. J lost 6 bases, V lost 4 bases, and 11 bases had no gene match. Per the germline V gene, CDR1 is SGHRS and CDR2 is YFSETQ.

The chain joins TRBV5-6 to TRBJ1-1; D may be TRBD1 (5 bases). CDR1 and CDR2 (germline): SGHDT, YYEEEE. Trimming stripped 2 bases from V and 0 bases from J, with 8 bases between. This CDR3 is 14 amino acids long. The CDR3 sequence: CASSLIGVNTEAFF. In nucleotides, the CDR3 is TGTGCCAGCAGCTTAATAGGGGTGAACACTGAAGCTTTCTTT.

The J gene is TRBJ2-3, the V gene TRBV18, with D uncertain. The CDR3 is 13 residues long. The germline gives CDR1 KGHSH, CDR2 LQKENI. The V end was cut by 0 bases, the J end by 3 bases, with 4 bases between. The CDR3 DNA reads TGTGCCAGCTCACCACCGGCAACAGATACGCAGTATTTT. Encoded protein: CASSPPATDTQYF.

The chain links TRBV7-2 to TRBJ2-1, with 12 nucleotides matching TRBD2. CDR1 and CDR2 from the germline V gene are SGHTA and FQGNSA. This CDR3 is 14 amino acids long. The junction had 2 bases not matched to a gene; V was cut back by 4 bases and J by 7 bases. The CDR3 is CASSWTSGANEQFF. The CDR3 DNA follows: TGTGCCAGCAGCTGGACTAGCGGGGCAAATGAGCAGTTCTTC.

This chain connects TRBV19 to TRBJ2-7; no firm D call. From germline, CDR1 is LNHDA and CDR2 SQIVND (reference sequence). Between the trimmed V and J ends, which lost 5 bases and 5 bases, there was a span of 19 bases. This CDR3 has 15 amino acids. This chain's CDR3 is CASSSGRIPIDEQYF. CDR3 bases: TGTGCCAGTAGTTCCGGACGGATCCCCATCGACGAGCAGTACTTC.

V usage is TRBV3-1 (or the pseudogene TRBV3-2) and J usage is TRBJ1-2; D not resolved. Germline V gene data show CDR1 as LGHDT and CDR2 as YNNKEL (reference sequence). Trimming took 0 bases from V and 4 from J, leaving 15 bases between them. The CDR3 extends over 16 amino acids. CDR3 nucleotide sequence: TGTGCCAGCAGCCAAGATGAGTATGGACTAGGCTATGGCTACACCTTC. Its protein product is CASSQDEYGLGYGYTF.